The rows below give T cell receptor beta chains drawn from one sample of a study of blood T cell repertoires in COVID-19. TCRdb's table, derived via immunoSEQ multiplex PCR, lists solely in-frame clones and lacks some. The sample holds some 65,000 clones, about 82% seen once. The sample comprised peripheral blood. The receptors were gathered from a human donor in a cohort sampled during active COVID-19. Both conserved end residues are trimmed from each CDR3. Fields, in order: V gene, CDR3 protein.

V gene: TRBV9
CDR3 protein: ASSVEAGGRGYEQY

V gene: TRBV15
CDR3 protein: ATSRASAYGEQF

V gene: TRBV9
CDR3 protein: ASSPRWRENTGELF

V gene: TRBV27
CDR3 protein: ASSLSIPGKGDTQY

V gene: TRBV28
CDR3 protein: ASSPQRGGGTEAF

V gene: TRBV19
CDR3 protein: ASSPYAAGGFEQY

V gene: TRBV24-1
CDR3 protein: ATSDTRTGASEQY

V gene: TRBV20-1
CDR3 protein: SASAGQFNQPQH

V gene: TRBV6-1
CDR3 protein: ASSGRTGWGNQPQH

V gene: TRBV3-1/TRBV3-2
CDR3 protein: ASSQVVTALGQY

V gene: TRBV18
CDR3 protein: ASSTSGTGRYTEAF

V gene: TRBV12-3/TRBV12-4
CDR3 protein: ASSSGPYEQY

V gene: TRBV12-3/TRBV12-4
CDR3 protein: ASSPQVDYGYT

V gene: TRBV7-9
CDR3 protein: ASSLAQGFYATDTQY

V gene: TRBV20-1
CDR3 protein: SASRGDIQETQY

V gene: TRBV10-3
CDR3 protein: AIRATGFEAGNTIY

V gene: TRBV5-6
CDR3 protein: ASSLGLDRGTYGEKLF

V gene: TRBV20-1
CDR3 protein: SARDGGGYT

V gene: TRBV30
CDR3 protein: AWSVRLAGPYEQY

V gene: TRBV20-1
CDR3 protein: SASDLGGANTEAF

V gene: TRBV5-1
CDR3 protein: ASSLGRATDTQY

V gene: TRBV11-1
CDR3 protein: ASSRDRAYEQY

V gene: TRBV19
CDR3 protein: ASSIGQGYEQY

V gene: TRBV24-1
CDR3 protein: ATSEAGTGGGGYT

V gene: TRBV18
CDR3 protein: ASSPEEQF

V gene: TRBV28
CDR3 protein: ASSKSGTNSYEQY

V gene: TRBV5-6
CDR3 protein: ASSFGTSPHPY

V gene: TRBV18
CDR3 protein: ASSPDGAYEQY

V gene: TRBV30
CDR3 protein: AFIAGTADTQY

V gene: TRBV9
CDR3 protein: ASSVGAGRDYGYT